The sequence of this T cell receptor (beta chain) was determined in a study of CD8 T cells in Susac syndrome (dated by TCRdb to 2018 to 2020). Context from the whole study: Repertoire sequencing was used to test whether CD8+ T cell activation and differentiation in Susac syndrome was antigen driven. The clonality of the CD8+ T cell repertoire was compared across more than 9 healthy donors, some 14 Susac syndrome patients and about 16 multiple sclerosis patients. Findings and caveats that apply to the study as a whole: The study acknowledged that relatively few individuals were included in the TCR sequencing and HLA analysis.

High-throughput TCR beta sequencing profiled peripheral blood CD8+ and CD4+ T cells from healthy donors, Susac syndrome patients and multiple sclerosis patients. The healthy donors served as controls matched for age and sex. Bulk CD8+ and CD4+ T cells were purified by magnetic negative isolation, while CD8+ TEMRA cells were enriched using FACS. Blood was drawn into EDTA tubes, processed within 24 hours, and PBMCs were isolated by density gradient centrifugation. PBMCs destined for TCR sequencing were cryopreserved in liquid nitrogen and later thawed in a 37 °C water bath. Purity of sorted or isolated CD4+, CD8+ and CD8+ TEMRA cells was at least 90%. Deletion took 0 bases off V and 2 bases off J, with a span of 15 bases between the germline ends. From a lookup of the germline V gene, CDR1 and CDR2 are SGHDT and YYEEEE. The CDR3 sequence holds 16 residues, the cysteine and phenylalanine included. CDR3 DNA only is kept here, 48 bases in frame from base 1.

RNA was extracted using the RNeasy kit, and about 0.5 to 1 ug of the RNA was reverse transcribed with random hexamers. TCR beta CDR3 regions were amplified with the immunoSEQ multiplex PCR assay covering 54 Vbeta and 13 Jbeta segments. PCR amplification bias was corrected by using a synthetic template baseline for primer optimization and computational correction. For the original study's pipeline: Reads were assigned to V, D and J genes according to IMGT and analyzed in immunoSEQ Analyzer, with only productive sequences retained. To calculate clonality, Shannon entropy was normalized by log2 of the number of productive unique sequences and then subtracted from one. For each patient and control, public and private clones were evaluated among the 100 most prevalent clones. A clone was defined as Susac-specific if it was absent from the healthy and MS cohorts, from around 960 published viral clones and from other ImmuneACCESS disease sequences. TCRdb itself trimmed the public reads at Q25 with fastp, ran MiXCR and retained productive beta chains. Under each unique CDR3 protein, matching rows form one entry showing the most common genes and DNA. These V and J calls originate from TCRdb's pipeline instead of the authors' own analysis. This sample holds more than 130,000 distinct CDR3 sequences; 94% were observed only once. 0.25% to 0.3% of the sample comes from the top ten.

With respect to this clonotype: Its antigen has not been determined. No base quality values were provided; no much bigger clone lies one nucleotide off.

This clonotype was obtained from a human donor in good health. Recombination connected TRBV5-6 to TRBJ2-7; no D gene is confidently identified. Material: CD8+ T cells from PBMCs. The CDR3 in this case is CASSLAVGSNTYEQYF. The nucleotide sequence reads as follows: TGTGCCAGCAGCTTGGCCGTGGGATCCAATACCTACGAGCAGTACTTC.